This T cell receptor beta chain derives from a study of blood T cell repertoires in COVID-19 (dated by TCRdb to 2019 to 2021). Describing the broader study: Samples covering the acute and convalescent phases of COVID-19 were provided by collaborators in the United States, Italy and Spain. Sample metadata almost always included a de-identified subject ID, COVID-19 status, age in years and sex. Samples came from the ongoing ImmuneRACE study (first 160 participants) plus 1,254 subjects from 6 global collaborators. Where HLA class I and class II types were available, the types were taken from metadata supplied by the sample provider, not from assay-based typing. Subjects who had been exposed to COVID-19, were actively infected with it, or had recovered from it provided the deeply sampled blood TCRbeta repertoires that made up the dataset. The repertoires were released in a freely available public database intended as a resource for research on the immune response to SARS-CoV-2. The prospective study material was composed of cDNA or gDNA derived from T cells, B-cell-depleted T cells, or PBMCs.

On this clone itself: No antigen is known for it. Qualities for individual bases were not recorded, and no much larger clone is one base off.

TCRbeta CDR3 regions were amplified from genomic DNA using the immunoSEQ Assay, a bias-controlled multiplex PCR. The authors' analysis ran thus. The number of nucleated cells in each sample was estimated from the amplification of reference gene primers within the assay. To quantify the absolute abundance of each unique TCRbeta CDR3 rearrangement, sequence reads were collapsed and filtered. For each sample, productive Simpson clonality was calculated as the square root of Simpson's diversity index across productive rearrangements. Held by TCRdb, this immuneACCESS table contains in-frame sequences only and omits some clones. Under half of the omission traces to an unresolved V gene where checked; the cause of the rest is unknown. D and trimming were read from the DNA, whereas the V and J calls and clone size are those reported in that table. The sample table records some 20,000 clones; over 85% of these occur just once. The ten largest make up less than 6% of the sample.

The germline ends are 7 bases apart after V is trimmed by 2 bases and J by 2 bases. From a lookup of the germline V gene (reference sequence), CDR1 and CDR2 are MNHEY and SMNVEV. From the cysteine up to the phenylalanine, the CDR3 has a length of 13 residues. The read is trimmed to its CDR3 DNA, 39 bases read in frame from base 1. Each collaborating institution followed its own protocols to collect whole blood in K2EDTA tubes. Collaborator samples were shipped for TCRbeta analysis as frozen whole blood, isolated PBMCs, or DNA extracted from either sample type. The paper's findings and limits, for the study overall: Clinical and demographic metadata were provided uncurated, with the amount varying by source and participant.

The V gene is TRBV27 and the J gene is TRBJ2-7, and perhaps TRBD1 as D gene, on 6 matching bases. The sample taken for sequencing was peripheral blood. The sequence derives from a human donor in a cohort sampled during active COVID-19. CDR3 protein: CASSLQGPYEQYF. The nucleotides are TGTGCCAGCAGTTTACAGGGGCCCTACGAGCAGTACTTC.